This T cell receptor beta chain was observed in a study of tumor-infiltrating lymphocytes in primary liver carcinoma. Study information: Patients underwent resection of primary liver carcinoma. Tumors, staged T1-T3 N0M0, spanned roughly 4 to 11 cm.

The authors took blood RNA from unsorted whole blood and also extracted germline DNA. This CDR3 contains 16 residues. Germline V gene data show CDR1 as SGHRS and CDR2 as YFSETQ. The ends lost 4 bases at V and 2 bases at J; junction bases unmatched: 8. Priming with a constant-region primer yielded TCR beta cDNA from about 500 ng total RNA. Employing slightly modified ARM-PCR, three nested multiplex PCR rounds were run, and these gave rise to the TCR beta libraries. The two initial PCR rounds, approximately 10 cycles each, used TRBV1-TRBV30 forward and C-beta reverse primers. TCRdb reprocessed the multiplex PCR reads with MiXCR, giving one entry per CDR3 protein. The sample lists approximately 330,000 distinct CDR3 sequences, about 61% occurring once.

Input material: peripheral blood. This chain links TRBV5-1 with TRBJ2-1, with 8 bases that match TRBD2. The TCR was taken from a man aged 35 to 55 with primary liver carcinoma and hepatitis B virus infection. As DNA, the CDR3 is TGCGCCAGCAGCAGGGGGGGACTAGTTCCCTACAATGAGCAGTTCTTC. As protein: CASSRGGLVPYNEQFF.